The text below deals with one T cell receptor (beta chain). Deep was the level used in running the assay. Clones were sequenced by immunoSEQ multiplex PCR, and TCRdb holds only the in-frame ones, with some missing. The sample lists over a million clones, around 97% occurring once. The sample belongs to a study of shared clonotypes between healthy human individuals. Study-wide context: Each donor's CD8 memory used one plate, CD8 naive two, each CD4 subset three.

V was trimmed by 3 bases and J by 5 bases, leaving 22 bases between them. Looked up from germline, CDR1 is KGHSH and CDR2 is LQKENI. The CDR3 contains 17 residues. Input material: naive CD4+ T cells sorted from blood. Subset reported: CD45RA+ positively selected. The chain combines TRBV18 with TRBJ2-5, with D tentatively TRBD2 (5 bases). The origin of this receptor is a man younger than 45 in good health. CDR3 bases: TGTGCCAGCTCACCCCCCCGGGGAGTGGGAGTCGCGGAGACCCAGTACTTC. It encodes CASSPPRGVGVAETQYF.